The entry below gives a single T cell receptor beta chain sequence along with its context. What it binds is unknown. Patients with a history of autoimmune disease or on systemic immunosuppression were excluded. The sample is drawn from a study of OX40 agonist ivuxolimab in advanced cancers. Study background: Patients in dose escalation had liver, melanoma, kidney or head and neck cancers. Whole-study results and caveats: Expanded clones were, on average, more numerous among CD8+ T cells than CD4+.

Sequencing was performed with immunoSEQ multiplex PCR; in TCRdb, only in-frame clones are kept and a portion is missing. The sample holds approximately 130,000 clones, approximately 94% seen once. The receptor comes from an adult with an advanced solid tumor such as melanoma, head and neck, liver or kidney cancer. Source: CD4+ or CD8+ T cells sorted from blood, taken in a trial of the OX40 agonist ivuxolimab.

In DNA, the CDR3 is TGTGCCAGCACAAAAAGCAGGGGATTTGTGAACGAGCAGTACTTC. It is translated as CASTKSRGFVNEQYF. V and J are TRBV28 and TRBJ2-7, with D tentatively TRBD1 (6 bases). The CDR3 is made up of 15 amino acids. The V gene lost 7 bases and the J gene lost 5 bases, with 21 bases spanning the gap. CDR1 and CDR2 (germline): MDHEN, SYDVKM.